Below are 29 T cell receptor beta chains sequenced from a single sample in a study of a mutant IDH1 vaccine in newly diagnosed glioma. No antigens are known for them. Time point described: week 47, end of study. Each vaccine dose was 300 ug of mutant IDH1 20-mer peptide, with topical imiquimod. This table comes from immunoSEQ multiplex PCR, and its TCRdb copy is limited to in-frame clones, with some not included. The table includes around 53,000 clones, approximately 84% detected once. This sample comprised PBMCs, obtained from a glioma patient whose treatment included an IDH1 peptide vaccine. The receptors were sampled from a woman under 40 with glioma. Some clones in this sample may be carry-over from other donors' samples.

V usage is TRBV2 and J usage is TRBJ2-1, with D perhaps TRBD1 (5 bases). The V gene lost 1 base and the J gene lost 3 bases, with 10 bases spanning the gap. This CDR3 has 15 amino acids. Germline CDR1 is SNHLY and CDR2 is FYNNEI. The CDR3, as DNA: TGTGCCAGCAGTGAAGGGGGCGCCCACTACAATGAGCAGTTCTTC. This translates into CASSEGGAHYNEQFF.

The rearrangement uses TRBV5-1 and TRBJ2-3, with D unclear. The CDR3 length is 14 residues. V was shortened by 0 bases and J by 0 bases, with 5 bases between the two germline ends. Germline V gives CDR1 SGHRS, CDR2 YFSETQ. CDR3 in DNA: TGCGCCAGCAGCTTGGGACAAAGCACAGATACGCAGTATTTT. The encoded protein is CASSLGQSTDTQYF. The whole variable domain, filled in from reference TRBV5-1 and TRBJ2-3, reads KAGVTQTPRYLIKTRGQQVTLSCSPISGHRSVSWYQQTPGQGLQFLFEYFSETQRNKGNFPGRFSGRQFSNSRSEMNVSTLELGDSALYLCASSLGQSTDTQYFGPGTRLTVL.

V and J are TRBV11-1 and TRBJ2-2; 9 positions agree with TRBD1. CDR1 and CDR2 from the germline V gene are SGHAT and FQDESV (reference sequence). This CDR3 comprises 16 residues. J gave up 1 base and V 5 bases, and 5 bases lay outside the gene matches. CDR3 region: CASSPGTGKNTGELFF. The CDR3 DNA reads TGTGCCAGCAGCCCCGGGACAGGGAAGAACACCGGGGAGCTGTTTTTT.

V is TRBV4-2 and J is TRBJ2-2, with 7 bases matching TRBD2. CDR3 length: 17 residues. Trimming at V came to 1 base and at J to 7 bases, leaving 12 bases not matched to a gene. Germline-derived CDR1 and CDR2 are LGHNA and YNFKEQ. CDR3 bases: TGTGCCAGCAGCCAAGTGGGGGGGAGGGCCTTCCGCGGGGAGCTGTTTTTT. This translates into CASSQVGGRAFRGELFF.

The CDR3 here is CASKQNRDRGHEQYF. CDR3 DNA sequence: TGTGCCAGCAAACAGAACCGGGACAGGGGCCACGAGCAGTACTTC. The chain carries TRBV6-5 and TRBJ2-7; TRBD1 matches 10 bases. Germline V gene lookup returns CDR1 MNHEY and CDR2 SVGAGI. The trim removed 7 bases at V and 5 bases at J, leaving 11 bases unmatched. The CDR3 is made up of 15 amino acids.

The chain combines TRBV29-1 with TRBJ1-5; D gene uncertain. This CDR3 is 13 amino acids long. In germline, CDR1 is SQVTM, CDR2 ANQGSEA. The V and J ends lost 0 bases and 6 bases respectively, with 9 bases between them. CDR3 region: CSVEEPRGQPQHF. CDR3 bases: TGCAGCGTTGAAGAGCCACGGGGTCAGCCCCAGCATTTT.

In its sample, this clone was seen a few times. The chain couples TRBV5-4 to TRBJ2-7; D gene unclear. Trimming left V 4 bases short and J 0 bases short, with 8 bases between. The CDR3 runs to 13 residues. From germline, CDR1 is SGHNT and CDR2 YYREEE (reference sequence). CDR3 loop: CASSTASSYEQYF. In DNA, the CDR3 is TGTGCCAGCAGCACGGCCTCCTCCTACGAGCAGTACTTC.

The chain couples TRBV27 to TRBJ1-5; D remains unclear. With 8 bases removed from V and 2 bases from J, the gap between germline ends came to 13 bases. Germline V gene sequence: CDR1 MNHEY, CDR2 SMNVEV (reference sequence). CDR3 length: 14 amino acids. CDR3 loop: CASAPRWGNQPQHF. The CDR3 region has the DNA TGTGCCAGCGCGCCGCGGTGGGGCAATCAGCCCCAGCATTTT.

The V gene is TRBV4-1, the J gene TRBJ2-2; 9 nucleotides match TRBD2. V gave up 3 bases and J gave up 0 bases; unmatched junction bases: 5. Germline assignment: CDR1 MGHRA and CDR2 YSYEKL. The CDR3 contains 17 residues. CDR3 bases: TGCGCCAGCAGCCACGTAGCGGGAGCCACGAACACCGGGGAGCTGTTTTTT. Amino acid sequence: CASSHVAGATNTGELFF.

The rearrangement joins TRBV7-9 to TRBJ1-4; D uncertain. CDR1 and CDR2 (germline): SEHNR, FQNEAQ (reference sequence). V dropped 4 bases and J dropped 8 bases, with 20 bases sitting between them. The CDR3 consists of 16 residues. The CDR3 region is CASSSQEWGVGEKLFF. Here the CDR3 DNA reads TGTGCCAGCAGCTCCCAGGAGTGGGGTGTGGGGGAAAAACTGTTTTTT.

The rearrangement uses TRBV30 and TRBJ1-2; D perhaps matches TRBD1 (6 bases). This CDR3 is built from 13 residues. CDR1 GTSNPN and CDR2 SVGIG come from the germline V gene (reference sequence). V lost 7 bases, J lost 6 bases, and 18 bases lay in between. The chain's CDR3 is CASRLSGAHGYTF. CDR3 DNA sequence: TGTGCCTCCCGCCTCTCAGGGGCCCATGGCTACACCTTC.

This sequence joins TRBV6-5 and TRBJ2-5; perhaps TRBD2 as D (5 bases). The CDR3 runs to 14 residues. CDR1 is MNHEY and CDR2 is SVGAGI in the germline V gene. Deletions cut 0 bases from V and 3 bases from J, with 8 bases between. CDR3 sequence (DNA): TGTGCCAGCAGTTACTCCGTAGCGAAAGAGACCCAGTACTTC. It encodes CASSYSVAKETQYF.

The sample holds one count of this clone. V usage is TRBV4-1 and J usage is TRBJ2-2; D gene unclear. The CDR3 consists of 16 residues. The germline gives CDR1 MGHRA, CDR2 YSYEKL. V lost 4 bases and J 0 bases, leaving 12 bases between the germline ends. The CDR3 loop reads CASSPVLFANTGELFF. CDR3 DNA: TGCGCCAGCAGCCCGGTATTATTCGCGAACACCGGGGAGCTGTTTTTT.

The genes are TRBV27 and TRBJ1-2, with no clear D. From germline, CDR1 is MNHEY and CDR2 SMNVEV (reference sequence). The CDR3 totals 14 residues. V was clipped by 2 bases and J by 8 bases, with 15 bases between them. For the CDR3, the DNA is TGTGCCAGCAGTTTAGGCCCCCTCGGGCGCGGCTACACCTTC. It translates to CASSLGPLGRGYTF.

The chain links TRBV5-6 to TRBJ2-3, with D maybe TRBD2 (5 bases). Trimming removed 3 bases at V and 3 bases at J, with 5 bases between. The CDR3 sequence is 12 residues long. Germline values: CDR1 SGHDT, CDR2 YYEEEE. CDR3 coding DNA: TGTGCCAGCAGCTCGGGGACAGATACGCAGTATTTT. Translated: CASSSGTDTQYF.

V usage is TRBV29-1 and J usage is TRBJ1-1; a possible D gene is TRBD1 (6 bases). Germline V CDR1 and CDR2: SQVTM, ANQGSEA. Between the trimmed V and J ends, which lost 4 bases and 0 bases, there was a span of 12 bases. The CDR3 has 14 residues. CDR3 coding DNA: TGCAGCGTTGGACAGGCTGACATGAACACTGAAGCTTTCTTT. It encodes CSVGQADMNTEAFF.

The V call is TRBV27, the J call TRBJ2-7; D unresolved. V gave up 6 bases and J gave up 2 bases, with 11 bases separating them. The CDR3 is made up of 13 amino acids. Germline V gene lookup returns CDR1 MNHEY and CDR2 SMNVEV (reference sequence). CDR3 DNA sequence: TGTGCCAGCAGGCCCGCCCCAGCCTACGAGCAGTACTTC. Its protein is CASRPAPAYEQYF.

The rearrangement uses TRBV7-8 and TRBJ1-5, with D uncertain. V shed 6 bases and J shed 2 bases, with 14 bases lying between them. There are 15 residues in the CDR3. Germline-derived CDR1 and CDR2 are SGHVS and FQNEAQ. CDR3 nucleotide sequence: TGTGCCAGCAGTCCCAAGTCGTCGGGCAATCAGCCCCAGCATTTT. Amino acid sequence: CASSPKSSGNQPQHF.

The V call is TRBV19, the J call TRBJ2-7; D is unresolved. Trimming shortened V by 4 bases and J by 5 bases, and 6 bases separated the two germline ends. CDR3 length: 11 residues. Germline values: CDR1 LNHDA, CDR2 SQIVND (reference sequence). The CDR3 sequence: CASSSGNEQYF. The CDR3 DNA reads TGTGCCAGTAGTAGTGGCAACGAGCAGTACTTC.

The J gene is TRBJ1-1, the V gene TRBV4-1, with a tentative D call TRBD1 (5 bases). The V gene lost 1 base and the J gene lost 4 bases, with 13 bases spanning the gap. The CDR3 has 15 amino acids. The germline gives CDR1 MGHRA, CDR2 YSYEKL. CDR3 bases: TGCGCCAGCAGCCAAGGTTCATTCGGGGCCACTGAAGCTTTCTTT. Amino acid sequence: CASSQGSFGATEAFF.

This clone was observed once. Written as DNA, the CDR3 is TGTGCCTGGAGCGCGGGGGCCCTAAACATTCAGTACTTC. Translated, it gives CAWSAGALNIQYF. This rearrangement joins TRBV30 to TRBJ2-4, with D tentatively TRBD2 (7 bases). Germline V gives CDR1 GTSNPN, CDR2 SVGIG (reference sequence). V lost 3 bases, J lost 6 bases, and 12 bases lay in between. The CDR3 has 13 residues.

V gene TRBV6-1 combines with J gene TRBJ1-3, with D unclear. The CDR3 has 11 residues. Germline CDR1 MNHNS, CDR2 SASEGT. This chain's CDR3 is CGVPTGNTIYF. The CDR3 DNA reads TGTGGGGTACCAACTGGAAACACCATATATTTT.

The rearrangement uses TRBV30 and TRBJ1-3; D gene uncertain. Germline CDR1 and CDR2: GTSNPN and SVGIG (reference sequence). V was pared by 0 bases and J by 0 bases, with 6 bases between. The CDR3 has 14 residues. The DNA of the CDR3 is TGTGCCTGGAGTGTACTACACTCTGGAAACACCATATATTTT. It encodes CAWSVLHSGNTIYF.

The rearrangement links TRBV5-5 to TRBJ2-2; D remains unclear. Between the trimmed V and J ends, which lost 3 bases and 3 bases, there was a span of 18 bases. In germline, CDR1 is SGHKS, CDR2 YYEKEE (reference sequence). This CDR3 contains 17 residues. CDR3 nucleotide sequence: TGTGCCAGCAGCTCCTATGGGTCCACGCCCTACACCGGGGAGCTGTTTTTT. This encodes CASSSYGSTPYTGELFF.

This clone has only a few counts. The genes are TRBV7-9 and TRBJ1-2, with a possible D match to TRBD1 (6 bases). Between the trimmed V and J ends, which lost 5 bases and 2 bases, there was a span of 12 bases. CDR1 SEHNR and CDR2 FQNEAQ come from the germline V gene (reference sequence). The CDR3 covers 14 residues. DNA for the CDR3: TGTGCCAGCAGCACTAGGGGGGGGAACTATGGCTACACCTTC. This translates into CASSTRGGNYGYTF.

This clone was detected a few times. The chain uses TRBV9 and TRBJ2-2, with D possibly being TRBD2 (6 bases). There are 15 residues in the CDR3. Looked up from germline, CDR1 is SGDLS and CDR2 is YYNGEE. V was cut by 5 bases and J by 3 bases, with 14 bases left in between. CDR3 in amino acids: CASRLSPGDTGELFF. The CDR3 DNA reads TGTGCCAGCAGGCTTAGCCCGGGGGACACCGGGGAGCTGTTTTTT.

The rearrangement uses TRBV29-1 and TRBJ1-1; no definite D call. The CDR3 contains 10 residues. The germline V and J ends were trimmed by 4 bases and 8 bases, with 8 bases remaining between them. Per the germline V gene, CDR1 is SQVTM and CDR2 is ANQGSEA. CDR3 loop: CSVVTPEAFF. DNA of the CDR3: TGCAGCGTTGTAACCCCCGAAGCTTTCTTT.

This clone was observed once. The V gene is TRBV4-1, the J gene TRBJ2-3; the D gene is possibly TRBD2 (5 bases). V gave up 2 bases and J gave up 0 bases, with 12 bases separating them. This CDR3 is 16 amino acids long. The germline CDR1 and CDR2 sequences are MGHRA and YSYEKL. As DNA, the CDR3 is TGCGCCAGCAGCCAACCCCGGGAACCCAGCACAGATACGCAGTATTTT. Its protein product is CASSQPREPSTDTQYF.

The chain is built from TRBV7-8 and TRBJ2-1; D tentatively fits TRBD1 or TRBD2 (6 bases each). This CDR3 spans 18 amino acids. CDR1 is SGHVS and CDR2 is FQNEAQ in the germline V gene. Trimming left V 1 base short and J 6 bases short, with 22 bases between. CDR3 DNA sequence: TGTGCCAGCAGCTTAGGAAGAGGGGACTCCCCGGGGGCCAATGAGCAGTTCTTC. Its protein product is CASSLGRGDSPGANEQFF.